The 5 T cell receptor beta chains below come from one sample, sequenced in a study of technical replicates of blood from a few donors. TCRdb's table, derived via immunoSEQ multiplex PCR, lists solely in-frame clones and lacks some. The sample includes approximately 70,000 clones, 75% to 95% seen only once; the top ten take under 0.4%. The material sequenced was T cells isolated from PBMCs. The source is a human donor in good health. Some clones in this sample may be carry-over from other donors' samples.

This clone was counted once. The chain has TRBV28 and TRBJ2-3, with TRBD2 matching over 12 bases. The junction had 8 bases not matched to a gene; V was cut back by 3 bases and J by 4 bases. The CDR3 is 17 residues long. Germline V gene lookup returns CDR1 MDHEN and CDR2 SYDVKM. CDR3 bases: TGTGCCAGCAGTTTTATACTAGCGGGAGGAGGGGCAGATACGCAGTATTTT. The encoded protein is CASSFILAGGGADTQYF.

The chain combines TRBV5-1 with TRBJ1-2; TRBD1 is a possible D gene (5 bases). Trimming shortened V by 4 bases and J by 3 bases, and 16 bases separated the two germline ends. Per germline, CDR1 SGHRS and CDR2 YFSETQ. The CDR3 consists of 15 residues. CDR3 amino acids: CASSASRGGDYGYTF. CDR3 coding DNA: TGCGCCAGCAGCGCCTCACGCGGGGGTGACTATGGCTACACCTTC.

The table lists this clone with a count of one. The chain's CDR3 is CASLWTGRKETQYF. The CDR3 bases are TGTGCCAGTCTTTGGACAGGAAGAAAAGAGACCCAGTACTTC. V gene TRBV6-1 combines with J gene TRBJ2-5; 7 positions match TRBD1. The CDR3 has 14 amino acids. V dropped 9 bases and J dropped 3; count of bases not matched to a gene: 10. The germline V gene encodes CDR1 MNHNS and CDR2 SASEGT.

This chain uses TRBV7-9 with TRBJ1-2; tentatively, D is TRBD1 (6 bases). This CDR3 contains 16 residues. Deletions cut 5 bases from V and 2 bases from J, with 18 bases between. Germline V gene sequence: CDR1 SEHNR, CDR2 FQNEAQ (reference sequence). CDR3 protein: CASSGQPVEVNYGYTF. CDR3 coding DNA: TGTGCCAGCAGCGGACAGCCGGTTGAAGTAAACTATGGCTACACCTTC. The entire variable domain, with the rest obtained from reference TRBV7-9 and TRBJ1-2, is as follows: DTGVSQNPRHKITKRGQNVTFRCDPISEHNRLYWYRQTLGQGPEFLTYFQNEAQLEKSRLLSDRFSAERPKGSFSTLEIQRTEQGDSAMYLCASSGQPVEVNYGYTFGSGTRLTVV.

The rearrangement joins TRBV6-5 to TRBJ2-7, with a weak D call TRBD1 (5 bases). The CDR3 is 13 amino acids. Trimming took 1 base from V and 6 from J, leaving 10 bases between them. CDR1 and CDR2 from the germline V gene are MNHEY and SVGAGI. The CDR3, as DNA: TGTGCCAGCAGTTACTTGGACAATCGCGAGCAGTACTTC. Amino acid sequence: CASSYLDNREQYF.